The present T cell receptor beta chain was sequenced within a study of cytomegalovirus exposure and HLA in healthy donors. Primers included in the PCR were 60 Vbeta and 13 Jbeta primers. Repertoires were generated with immunoSEQ multiplex PCR, while TCRdb's copy carries only in-frame clones and drops some. The sample carries under 200,000 clones, roughly 79% recorded once. The CDR3 totals 17 residues. Germline lookup yields CDR1 MDHEN and CDR2 SYDVKM. J was trimmed by 1 base and V by 2 bases; bases with no gene match: 10. This chain connects TRBV28 to TRBJ2-7, with TRBD1 matching over 8 bases. This sequence originates from a man under 40 in good health and CMV-seronegative. The sequenced sample was PBMCs. The CDR3 here is CASSLPTQGAASYEQYF. The CDR3 DNA is TGTGCCAGCAGTTTACCAACCCAGGGGGCGGCTTCCTACGAGCAGTACTTC.